These 9 T cell receptor beta chains were sequenced from one sample in a study of control samples from healthy donors and cancer patients. Repertoires were generated with immunoSEQ multiplex PCR, while TCRdb's copy carries only in-frame clones and drops some. The sample has roughly 88,000 clones, 80% to 95% seen once. The sample consisted of blood. These receptors were taken from a woman in her 30s in good health.

This chain uses TRBV7-9 with TRBJ1-2; D ambiguous. Trimming removed 0 bases from V and 0 bases from J, with 8 bases in between. Germline V gene sequence: CDR1 SEHNR, CDR2 FQNEAQ (reference sequence). This CDR3 is 15 amino acids long. CDR3 coding DNA: TGTGCCAGCAGCTTAGCGATATCGGCTAACTATGGCTACACCTTC. It translates to CASSLAISANYGYTF.

The chain uses TRBV27 and TRBJ2-1; D gene unclear. Trimming shortened V by 6 bases and J by 0 bases, and 12 bases separated the two germline ends. The germline V gene encodes CDR1 MNHEY and CDR2 SMNVEV (reference sequence). The CDR3 is 15 residues long. The CDR3 DNA follows: TGTGCCAGCAGCCGCGCTTGGCGCTCCTACAATGAGCAGTTCTTC. It specifies CASSRAWRSYNEQFF.

DNA for the CDR3: TGCGCCAGCAGTGGGTCTAACCGGGACTTCGGGGAGCTGTTTTTT. Its protein product is CASSGSNRDFGELFF. The gene calls are TRBV10-1 and TRBJ2-2; TRBD2 is a possible D gene (6 bases). Germline loops: CDR1 WNHNN, CDR2 SYGVQD (reference sequence). V lost 4 bases and J lost 7, with 16 bases in between. The CDR3 has 15 amino acids.

The chain couples TRBV21-1 to TRBJ1-5. TRBV21-1 is tagged as a pseudogene. This CDR3 is built from 14 residues. CDR3 DNA: TGTGCCACATACCGCTTGGATAGCAATCAGCCCCAGCATTTT. Translated: CATYRLDSNQPQHF.

The rearrangement joins TRBV5-1 to TRBJ2-3; D tentatively reads TRBD1 or TRBD2 (5 bases each). The CDR3 is 15 amino acids. Germline CDR1 and CDR2: SGHRS and YFSETQ. V was shortened by 3 bases and J by 4 bases, with 15 bases between the two germline ends. The CDR3 DNA reads TGCGCCAGCAGCTGGGGACCTACTGGCGCAGATACGCAGTATTTT. Translating gives CASSWGPTGADTQYF. Using reference TRBV5-1 and TRBJ2-3 for the parts outside the CDR3, the full variable domain is KAGVTQTPRYLIKTRGQQVTLSCSPISGHRSVSWYQQTPGQGLQFLFEYFSETQRNKGNFPGRFSGRQFSNSRSEMNVSTLELGDSALYLCASSWGPTGADTQYFGPGTRLTVL.

This chain connects TRBV28 to TRBJ2-1, with a possible D match to TRBD1 (6 bases). Trimming stripped 2 bases from V and 3 bases from J, with 11 bases between. The CDR3 runs to 15 residues. CDR1 and CDR2 from the germline V gene are MDHEN and SYDVKM. In DNA, the CDR3 is TGTGCCAGCAGTTTAGGGGGCCGGGTCTACAATGAGCAGTTCTTC. Protein product: CASSLGGRVYNEQFF.

The V call is TRBV4-2, the J call TRBJ1-2; tentative D call: TRBD1 (5 bases). CDR1 and CDR2 (germline): LGHNA, YNFKEQ. Trimming pared 0 bases from V and 2 bases from J, leaving 10 bases between. The CDR3 sequence is 15 residues long. DNA for the CDR3: TGTGCCAGCAGCCAAGATACGAAGGGGAACTATGGCTACACCTTC. It specifies CASSQDTKGNYGYTF.

The gene calls are TRBV6-5 and TRBJ2-3; 8 bases are a match to TRBD2. The V segment lost 0 bases and the J segment 3 bases; nucleotides outside the gene matches: 5. This CDR3 is 16 amino acids long. Germline V gene lookup returns CDR1 MNHEY and CDR2 SVGAGI. CDR3 DNA: TGTGCCAGCAGTTACTCCGCGGGAGGAGCGACAGATACGCAGTATTTT. It encodes CASSYSAGGATDTQYF.

This clone was recorded once. The chain uses TRBV5-1 and TRBJ2-7, with D unclear. V lost 0 bases to trimming and J lost 3 bases, with 10 bases between them. Germline CDR1 and CDR2: SGHRS and YFSETQ. The CDR3 totals 14 residues. DNA of the CDR3: TGCGCCAGCAGCTTGGAGGGTGGAGTCTACGAGCAGTACTTC. Its translation is CASSLEGGVYEQYF.